The entry below gives a single T cell receptor beta chain sequence along with its context. What it binds is not known. This specimen comes from a study of T cell responses to AZD1222 COVID-19 vaccine. General study findings and limits: Clonal diversity may have been underestimated in mostly white British donors. Across the whole spike, CD4 TCRs peaked at regions 160-218 and 743-854. Seropositivity was recorded at baseline in only five to seven AZD1222 recipients.

The CDR3 covers 13 residues. Trimming stripped 10 bases from V and 8 bases from J, with 18 bases between. Germline V gives CDR1 SGHDN, CDR2 FVKESK. Libraries were prepared by immunoSEQ multiplex PCR; TCRdb keeps only in-frame clonotypes and omits some of them. The top ten hold roughly 3.3% of the sample, which has around 100,000 clones, roughly 86% seen once. Here the sequenced sample was peripheral blood, taken 28 days after the second dose of the MenACWY control vaccine. This TCR was recovered from an adult who received the MenACWY meningococcal vaccine as a control. The rearrangement uses TRBV14 and TRBJ1-3, with D unresolved. CDR3 coding DNA: TGTGCCACCCGCAATAGCCTTGGGGACACCATATATTTT. It translates to CATRNSLGDTIYF.